The 8 T cell receptor delta chains below come from one sample, sequenced in a study of delta chain sequences of gamma delta T cells. TCRdb called clones anew from the 5' RACE reads with CATT. Counted here are approximately 920 delta-chain clones, approximately 15% occurring once; the ten biggest clones make up over 45%. Material for sequencing was either unsorted cells or a sorted T cell fraction (not recorded which). The receptor source for this set is a human donor in good health.

By sample share, this clone is medium-sized. The CDR3 region is CALGSSIPWAYWGIRKTDKLIF. CDR3 nucleotides: TGTGCTCTTGGGTCCTCTATCCCATGGGCGTACTGGGGGATACGCAAGACCGATAAACTCATCTTT. V and J are TRDV1 and TRDJ1; 13 positions agree with TRDD3. V dropped 5 bases and J dropped 2; count of bases not matched to a gene: 23. Looked up from germline, CDR1 is TSWWSYY and CDR2 is QGS. There are 22 residues in the CDR3.

Relative to its sample, this clone is large (0.1 to 1%). The chain's CDR3 is CACDTVPDTWDTRQMFF. The CDR3 nucleotides read TGTGCCTGTGACACCGTACCGGATACCTGGGACACCCGACAGATGTTTTTC. J is TRDJ3 and V is TRDV2; tentatively, D is TRDD3 (5 bases). Germline V gene lookup returns CDR1 GEAIGNYY and CDR2 EKD. There are 17 residues in the CDR3. V lost 0 bases and J 2 bases, leaving 10 bases between the germline ends.

On this clone: A far larger clone is off by one base, so a read error is likely. This same CDR3 is encoded by further DNA sequences in the sample. The chain joins TRDV2 to TRDJ1, with 12 bases that match TRDD3. There are 17 residues in the CDR3. CDR1 and CDR2 from the germline V gene are GEAIGNYY and EKD. Germline trimming cut 3 bases from V and 0 bases from J; bases unmatched to any gene: 7. The CDR3 is CACDVLGDTPYTDKLIF. DNA for the CDR3: TGTGCCTGTGACGTACTGGGGGATACTCCATACACCGATAAACTCATCTTT.

This clone is medium-sized in the sample. This chain joins TRDV2 and TRDJ1, with TRDD3 as a possible D gene (5 bases). In germline, CDR1 is GEAIGNYY, CDR2 EKD. CDR3 length: 17 residues. The V and J ends lost 5 bases and 0 bases respectively, with 21 bases between them. The CDR3 sequence: CACVPLAGGPNTDKLIF. In nucleotides, the CDR3 is TGTGCCTGTGTTCCCCTTGCGGGGGGGCCCAACACCGATAAACTCATCTTT.

By sample fraction, this clone is medium-sized. The V call is TRDV2, the J call TRDJ1, with 13 bases aligning to TRDD3. The CDR3 runs to 23 residues. Germline V gene data show CDR1 as GEAIGNYY and CDR2 as EKD. J was trimmed by 1 base and V by 3 bases; bases with no gene match: 25. CDR3 in amino acids: CACDPLVLGDTPGVKGTTDKLIF. The CDR3 bases are TGTGCCTGTGACCCTTTAGTACTGGGGGATACGCCGGGAGTAAAGGGTACCACCGATAAACTCATCTTT.

This clone is large (0.1 to 1%) in the sample. The chain combines TRDV2 with TRDJ1, with 10 bases fitting TRDD3. The CDR3 sequence is 20 residues long. The trim removed 3 bases at V and 0 bases at J, leaving 18 bases unmatched. The germline V gene has CDR1 GEAIGNYY and CDR2 EKD. CDR3 protein: CACDEIMGDTQNPYTDKLIF. The CDR3 DNA is TGTGCCTGTGACGAGATAATGGGGGATACCCAAAACCCCTACACCGATAAACTCATCTTT.

By sample fraction, this clone is medium-sized. The chain combines TRDV2 with TRDJ1, with TRDD3 matching over 11 bases. J lost 6 bases, V lost 1 base, and 12 bases had no gene match. From germline, CDR1 is GEAIGNYY and CDR2 EKD. The CDR3 is 17 residues long. The DNA for the CDR3 is TGTGCCTGTGACACGCTAAGTGTACTGGGGGATAAAAATAAACTCATCTTT. Encoded protein: CACDTLSVLGDKNKLIF.

With respect to this clone: A read error may explain this, as a much larger clone is one base away. The chain has TRDV2 and TRDJ1; no firm D call. The CDR3 spans 16 residues. Germline CDR1 reads GEAIGNYY; CDR2 reads EKD. Trimming left V 0 bases short and J 5 bases short, with 18 bases between. The CDR3 DNA reads TGTGCCTGTGACACCGTCGCCGTACCGGCGGAAGATAAACTCATCTTT. The encoded protein is CACDTVAVPAEDKLIF.